Presented here are 10 T cell receptor beta chains from one specimen sequenced in a study of cytomegalovirus exposure and HLA in healthy donors. The PCR ran on 60 Vbeta and 13 Jbeta primers. The protocol was immunoSEQ multiplex PCR, while the TCRdb copy is restricted to in-frame clones and leaves out a portion. Here the sample spans roughly 150,000 clones, 82% being singletons. The specimen was PBMCs. The receptors come from a male donor in good health and CMV-seronegative.

J is TRBJ2-7 and V is TRBV4-1; the match to TRBD2 covers 12 bases. The ends lost 2 bases at V and 5 bases at J; junction bases unmatched: 10. Germline V CDR1 and CDR2: MGHRA, YSYEKL. The CDR3 is made up of 17 amino acids. The CDR3 DNA sequence: TGCGCCAGCAGCCAACCAAGGACTAGCGGGATGAGGAACGAGCAGTACTTC. Its translation: CASSQPRTSGMRNEQYF.

The rearrangement links TRBV19 to TRBJ2-3; D perhaps matches TRBD1 (6 bases). V was trimmed by 6 bases and J by 5 bases, leaving 6 bases between them. The CDR3 covers 11 residues. Germline loops: CDR1 LNHDA, CDR2 SQIVND (reference sequence). The CDR3: CASRQGDTQYF. In DNA form, the CDR3 reads TGTGCCAGTAGACAGGGAGATACGCAGTATTTT.

Comments on this clone: At one boundary the junction diverges from the germline segment, which might be a read error. The chain recombines TRBV7-9 with TRBJ1-1; no definite D call. The CDR3 consists of 14 residues. Germline V gene data show CDR1 as SEHNR and CDR2 as FQNEAQ (reference sequence). CDR3 protein: CSSSPRGGGAEAFF. In DNA form, the CDR3 reads TGTTCCAGCAGCCCCCGGGGTGGCGGCGCCGAAGCTTTCTTT.

V and J are TRBV5-4 and TRBJ2-5; no clear D gene. Trimming shortened V by 4 bases and J by 1 base, and 5 bases separated the two germline ends. The germline gives CDR1 SGHNT, CDR2 YYREEE (reference sequence). The CDR3 runs to 12 residues. The CDR3 sequence: CASSPGQETQYF. DNA for the CDR3: TGTGCCAGCAGCCCCGGCCAAGAGACCCAGTACTTC. Filled out from reference TRBV5-4 and TRBJ2-5, the complete variable domain reads ETGVTQSPTHLIKTRGQQVTLRCSSQSGHNTVSWYQQALGQGPQFIFQYYREEENGRGNFPPRFSGLQFPNYSSELNVNALELDDSALYLCASSPGQETQYFGPGTRLLVL.

This rearrangement joins TRBV7-3 to TRBJ2-1; 10 bases line up with TRBD2. Germline assignment: CDR1 SGHTA and CDR2 FQGTGA. The CDR3 length is 17 residues. The junction had 12 bases not matched to a gene; V was cut back by 5 bases and J by 5 bases. This CDR3 reads CASSNPSSGRVDNEQFF. The DNA of the CDR3 is TGTGCCAGCAGCAACCCCTCTAGCGGGAGAGTGGACAATGAGCAGTTCTTC.

V and J are TRBV19 and TRBJ2-1; weak D call: TRBD2 (6 bases). In germline, CDR1 is LNHDA, CDR2 SQIVND (reference sequence). This CDR3 comprises 17 residues. V was clipped by 0 bases and J by 4 bases, with 16 bases between them. The CDR3 coding sequence is TGTGCCAGTAGTATAGACGGACGCACGGGGACTTACAATGAGCAGTTCTTC. Translation: CASSIDGRTGTYNEQFF. The whole variable domain, remainder taken from reference TRBV19 and TRBJ2-1, is DGGITQSPKYLFRKEGQNVTLSCEQNLNHDAMYWYRQDPGQGLRLIYYSQIVNDFQKGDIAEGYSVSREKKESFPLTVTSAQKNPTAFYLCASSIDGRTGTYNEQFFGPGTRLTVL.

This clone has only a few counts. The junction does not match germline at one end; this may be a read error. This rearrangement joins TRBV7-9 to TRBJ1-5; perhaps TRBD1 as D (5 bases). This CDR3 contains 15 residues. Germline lookup yields CDR1 SEHNR and CDR2 FQNEAQ (reference sequence). CDR3 in DNA: TGTTCCAGCAGCTTCGGGCAGGGTCACAATCAGCCCCAGCATTTT. It yields the protein CSSSFGQGHNQPQHF.

The chain recombines TRBV7-2 with TRBJ2-7; D not resolved. The CDR3 is 14 residues long. V lost 1 base and J 5 bases, leaving 12 bases between the germline ends. CDR1 and CDR2 from the germline V gene are SGHTA and FQGNSA. The CDR3 reads CASSLVTFPNEQYF. In nucleotides, the CDR3 is TGTGCCAGCAGCTTAGTGACTTTCCCTAACGAGCAGTACTTC.

The rearrangement joins TRBV9 to TRBJ1-6; D remains unclear. The germline V and J ends were trimmed by 3 bases and 9 bases, with 13 bases remaining between them. Germline V CDR1 and CDR2: SGDLS, YYNGEE. The CDR3 is made up of 14 amino acids. This CDR3 is CASSAGVPTSPLHF. The CDR3 nucleotides are TGTGCCAGCAGCGCCGGTGTACCCACTTCACCCCTCCACTTT.

The chain joins TRBV30 to TRBJ2-2; D might be TRBD2 (6 bases). The V gene lost 3 bases and the J gene lost 7 bases, with 12 bases spanning the gap. Germline V gene sequence: CDR1 GTSNPN, CDR2 SVGIG (reference sequence). The CDR3 extends over 13 amino acids. CDR3 coding DNA: TGTGCCTGGAGGTTGGGACTCAGCGGGGAGCTGTTTTTT. Encoded protein: CAWRLGLSGELFF.